The source of this T cell receptor beta chain is a study of spatial heterogeneity in lung cancer. Turning to the study itself: Consistently, beta-chain sequences turned up in larger numbers than alpha-chain sequences did.

The V gene lost 5 bases and the J gene lost 0 bases, with 8 bases spanning the gap. The CDR3 runs 13 residues. Germline V gene data show CDR1 as MNHNY and CDR2 as SVGAGI (reference sequence). This clonotype is termed medium-sized. With the library built for alpha chains, this beta chain is off target and its frequency is not meaningful. A unique molecular identifier was attached to every TCR cDNA molecule. In TCRdb, the 5' RACE reads were re-called with MiXCR into one record per CDR3 protein. The repertoire includes thousands of distinct CDR3 sequences, around 3.5% of them detected once, and more than 15% sits in the top ten. Time point meaning: sample taken at primary tumor resection. Patients with untreated early-stage non-small cell lung cancer, numbering 72, were the donors. Whole RNA obtained from tumor, nontumor lung or frozen PBMC underwent sequencing without sorting.

The specimen comprised lung tissue, sampled at surgery. The receptor was isolated from a human donor with early-stage non-small cell lung cancer. The V call is TRBV6-6, the J call TRBJ2-7; no definite D call. For the CDR3, the DNA is TGTGCCAGCAGTCAACAGATCTCCTACGAGCAGTACTTC. Protein sequence: CASSQQISYEQYF.